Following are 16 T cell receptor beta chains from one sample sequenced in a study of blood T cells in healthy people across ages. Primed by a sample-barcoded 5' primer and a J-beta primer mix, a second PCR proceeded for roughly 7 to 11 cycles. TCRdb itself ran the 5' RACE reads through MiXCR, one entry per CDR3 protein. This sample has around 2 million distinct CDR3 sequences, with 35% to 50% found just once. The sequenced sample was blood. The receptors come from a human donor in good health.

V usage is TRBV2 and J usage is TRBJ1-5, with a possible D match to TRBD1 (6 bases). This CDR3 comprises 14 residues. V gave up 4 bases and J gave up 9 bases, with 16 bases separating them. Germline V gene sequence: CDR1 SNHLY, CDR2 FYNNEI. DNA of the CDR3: TGTGCCAGCAGTGCCGTTGGGGGGACATGGCCCCAGCATTTT. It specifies CASSAVGGTWPQHF.

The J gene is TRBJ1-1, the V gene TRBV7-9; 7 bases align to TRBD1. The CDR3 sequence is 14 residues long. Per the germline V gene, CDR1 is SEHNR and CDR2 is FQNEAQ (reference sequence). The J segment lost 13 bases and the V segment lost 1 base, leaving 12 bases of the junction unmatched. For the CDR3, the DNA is TGTGCCAGCAGCTTAGAAACGCTTAGGACAGGAGGTTTCTTT. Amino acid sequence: CASSLETLRTGGFF. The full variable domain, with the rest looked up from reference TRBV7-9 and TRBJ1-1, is DTGVSQNPRHKITKRGQNVTFRCDPISEHNRLYWYRQTLGQGPEFLTYFQNEAQLEKSRLLSDRFSAERPKGSFSTLEIQRTEQGDSAMYLCASSLETLRTGGFFGQGTRLTVV.

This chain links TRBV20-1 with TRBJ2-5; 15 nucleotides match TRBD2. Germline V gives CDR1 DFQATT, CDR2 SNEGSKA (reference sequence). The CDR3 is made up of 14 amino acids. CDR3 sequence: CGTSGGPYQETQYF. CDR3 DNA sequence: TGCGGGACTAGCGGGGGGCCGTACCAAGAGACCCAGTACTTC.

The CDR3 nucleotides read TGTGCCAGCAGTTTCCACCCGGGACTAGCGGGGGGGCCTTGGTACGACGAGCAGTACTTC. This gives the protein CASSFHPGLAGGPWYDEQYF. The chain carries TRBV6-5 and TRBJ2-7; 16 bases are shared with TRBD2. Germline CDR1 reads MNHEY; CDR2 reads SVGAGI. V shed 4 bases, J shed 5 bases, and the junction held 17 bases outside the gene matches. CDR3 length: 20 amino acids.

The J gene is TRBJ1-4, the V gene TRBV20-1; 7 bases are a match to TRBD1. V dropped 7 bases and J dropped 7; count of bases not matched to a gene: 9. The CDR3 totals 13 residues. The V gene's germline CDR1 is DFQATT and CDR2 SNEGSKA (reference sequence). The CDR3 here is CSVINRGGEKLFF. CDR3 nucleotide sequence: TGCAGTGTTATCAACAGGGGTGGTGAAAAACTGTTTTTT.

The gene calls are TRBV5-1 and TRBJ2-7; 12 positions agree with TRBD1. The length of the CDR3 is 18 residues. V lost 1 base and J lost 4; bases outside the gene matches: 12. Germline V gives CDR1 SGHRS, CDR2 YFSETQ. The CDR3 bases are TGCGCCAGCAGCTTGACATACATGGGGACAGGGGGCTTGTACGAGCAGTACTTC. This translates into CASSLTYMGTGGLYEQYF.

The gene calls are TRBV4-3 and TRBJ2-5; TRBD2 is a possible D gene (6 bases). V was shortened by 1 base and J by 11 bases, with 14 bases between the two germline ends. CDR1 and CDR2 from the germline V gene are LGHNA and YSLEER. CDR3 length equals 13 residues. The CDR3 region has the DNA TGCGCCAGCAGCCAAGTCCTAGCGAGGGAGCAGTACTTC. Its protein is CASSQVLAREQYF.

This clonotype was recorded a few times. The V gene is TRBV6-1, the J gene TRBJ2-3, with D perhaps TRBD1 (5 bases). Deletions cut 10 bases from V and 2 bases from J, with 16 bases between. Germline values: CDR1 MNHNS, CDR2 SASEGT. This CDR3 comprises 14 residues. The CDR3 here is CATKNRQFTDTQYF. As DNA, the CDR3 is TGTGCCACCAAAAACAGACAGTTCACAGATACGCAGTATTTT.

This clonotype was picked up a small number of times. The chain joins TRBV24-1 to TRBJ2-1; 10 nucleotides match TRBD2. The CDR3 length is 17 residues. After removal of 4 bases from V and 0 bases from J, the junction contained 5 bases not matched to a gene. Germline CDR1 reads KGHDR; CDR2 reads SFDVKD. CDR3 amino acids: CATSDLSGGSSYNEQFF. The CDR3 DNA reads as TGTGCCACCAGTGACCTTAGCGGGGGGAGCTCCTACAATGAGCAGTTCTTC.

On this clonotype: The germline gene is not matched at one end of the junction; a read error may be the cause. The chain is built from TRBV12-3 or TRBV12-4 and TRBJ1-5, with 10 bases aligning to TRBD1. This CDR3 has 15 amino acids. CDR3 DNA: TGTGCCAGCAGCCCGACAGGGGGCCGGGATCAGCTCCAGCATTTT. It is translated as CASSPTGGRDQLQHF.

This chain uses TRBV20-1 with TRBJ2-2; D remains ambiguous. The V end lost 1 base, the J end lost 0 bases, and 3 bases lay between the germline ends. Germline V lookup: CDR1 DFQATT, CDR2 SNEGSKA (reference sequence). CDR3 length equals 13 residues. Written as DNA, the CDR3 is TGCAGTGCTAGAGTCTCGAACACCGGGGAGCTGTTTTTT. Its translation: CSARVSNTGELFF.

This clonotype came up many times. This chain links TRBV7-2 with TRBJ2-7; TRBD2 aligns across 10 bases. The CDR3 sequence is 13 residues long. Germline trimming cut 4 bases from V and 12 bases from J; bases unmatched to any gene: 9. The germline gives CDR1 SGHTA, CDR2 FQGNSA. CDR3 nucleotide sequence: TGTGCCAGCAGCTCCGGGACTAGCGTTCTCGGGTACTTC. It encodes CASSSGTSVLGYF.

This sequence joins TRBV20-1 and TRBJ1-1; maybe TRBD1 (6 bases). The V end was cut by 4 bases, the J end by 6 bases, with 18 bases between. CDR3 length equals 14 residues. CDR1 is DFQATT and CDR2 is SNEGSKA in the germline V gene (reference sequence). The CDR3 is CSAILIQGTAEAFF. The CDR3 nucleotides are TGCAGTGCTATTCTCATACAGGGTACGGCTGAAGCTTTCTTT.

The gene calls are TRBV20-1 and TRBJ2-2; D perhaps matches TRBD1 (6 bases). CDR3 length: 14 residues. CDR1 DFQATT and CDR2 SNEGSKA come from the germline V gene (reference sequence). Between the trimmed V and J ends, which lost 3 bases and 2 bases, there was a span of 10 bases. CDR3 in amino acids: CSASVGTNTGELFF. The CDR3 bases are TGCAGTGCTAGCGTAGGGACAAACACCGGGGAGCTGTTTTTT.

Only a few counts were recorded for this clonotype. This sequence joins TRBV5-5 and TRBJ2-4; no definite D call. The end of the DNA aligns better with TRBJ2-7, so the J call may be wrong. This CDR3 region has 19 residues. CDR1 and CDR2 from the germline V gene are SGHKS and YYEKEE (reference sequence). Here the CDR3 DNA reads TGTGCCAGCAGCTTTTCAAATCCGGGCCTCCCTTGGGGAAACTACGAGCAGTACTTC. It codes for CASSFSNPGLPWGNYEQYF.

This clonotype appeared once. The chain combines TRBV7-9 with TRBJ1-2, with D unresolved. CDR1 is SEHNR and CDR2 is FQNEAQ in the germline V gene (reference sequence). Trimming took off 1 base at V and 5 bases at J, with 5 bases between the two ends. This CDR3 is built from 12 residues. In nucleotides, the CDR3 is TGTGCCAGCAGCTTAGACCAATATGGCTACACCTTC. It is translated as CASSLDQYGYTF.